A single sample gave rise to the 10 T cell receptor beta chains below, sequenced in a study of shared clonotypes between healthy human individuals (dated by TCRdb to 2020 to 2021). Library construction relied on the immunoSEQ multiplex PCR assay. TCRdb retrieved this table from immuneACCESS and kept in-frame rearrangements only. Not all clones are present; in checked studies, unresolved V genes account for under half, and no reason is known for the remainder. This sample lists under 1 million clones; around 96% were detected once. The top ten constitute about 0.21% of the sample. For the CD8 naive samples, CD45RO-negative cells were positively selected for CCR7, yielding a CD45RA+CCR7+ population from which TemRA cells were excluded. The specimen was naive CD8+ T cells sorted from blood. What the cell subset or site label conveys for this sample: CD45RA+CCR7+. These TCRs come from a man younger than 45 in good health.

V usage is TRBV2 and J usage is TRBJ2-7, with 14 bases matching TRBD2. V lost 10 bases to trimming and J lost 7 bases; unmatched junction nucleotides: 12. Germline lookup yields CDR1 SNHLY and CDR2 FYNNEI. The CDR3 is 15 residues long. The CDR3 reads CAIPKTSGRAGEQYF. The CDR3 DNA reads TGTGCCATCCCGAAGACTAGCGGGAGGGCCGGTGAGCAGTACTTC.

The chain has TRBV11-2 and TRBJ2-7; D remains unclear. This CDR3 comprises 11 residues. V was trimmed by 5 bases and J by 2 bases, leaving 4 bases between them. Germline V gives CDR1 SGHAT, CDR2 FQNNGV. In nucleotides, the CDR3 is TGTGCCAGCAGCCGTACCTACGAGCAGTACTTC. The encoded protein is CASSRTYEQYF.

The rearrangement links TRBV6-6 to TRBJ1-2; TRBD1 aligns across 8 bases. The CDR3 consists of 16 residues. Germline CDR1 MNHNY, CDR2 SVGAGI (reference sequence). The trim removed 0 bases at V and 7 bases at J, leaving 10 bases unmatched. The CDR3: CASSYSMEQGVGGYTF. CDR3 sequence (DNA): TGTGCCAGCAGTTACTCGATGGAACAGGGGGTAGGTGGCTACACCTTC.

This sequence joins TRBV27 and TRBJ2-1; 9 bases agree with TRBD2. The CDR3 loop spans 14 amino acids. Germline CDR1 and CDR2: MNHEY and SMNVEV (reference sequence). The J segment lost 5 bases and the V segment lost 6 bases, leaving 5 bases of the junction unmatched. Here the CDR3 DNA reads TGTGCCAGCAGATTTTTAGCGGGAGACAATGAGCAGTTCTTC. It translates to CASRFLAGDNEQFF.

The chain carries TRBV5-6 and TRBJ1-1, with D uncertain. V was trimmed by 0 bases and J by 6 bases, leaving 6 bases between them. The CDR3 sequence is 12 residues long. Germline CDR1 SGHDT, CDR2 YYEEEE. The CDR3 DNA sequence: TGTGCCAGCAGCTTGGGATGGGCTGAAGCTTTCTTT. Its translation: CASSLGWAEAFF.

The chain joins TRBV27 to TRBJ2-3; tentative D call: TRBD1 (5 bases). Germline CDR1 MNHEY, CDR2 SMNVEV (reference sequence). This CDR3 spans 14 amino acids. V lost 3 bases and J 2 bases, leaving 9 bases between the germline ends. Here the CDR3 reads CASSFQGSTDTQYF. CDR3 nucleotide sequence: TGTGCCAGCAGTTTTCAGGGATCCACAGATACGCAGTATTTT.

The chain has TRBV9 and TRBJ1-4, with 8 bases lining up with TRBD1. CDR3 length equals 15 residues. Germline loops: CDR1 SGDLS, CDR2 YYNGEE. With 2 bases clipped from V and 7 bases from J, the junction kept 7 bases outside the gene matches. CDR3 coding DNA: TGTGCCAGCAGCGTCCGGACAGGGTTGGGTGAAAAACTGTTTTTT. Its protein is CASSVRTGLGEKLFF.

The V gene is TRBV5-1, the J gene TRBJ2-7; TRBD1 agrees at 10 bases. The trim removed 4 bases at V and 7 bases at J, leaving 11 bases unmatched. The V gene's germline CDR1 is SGHRS and CDR2 YFSETQ. CDR3 length equals 15 residues. CDR3 in DNA: TGCGCCAGCAGCGAAACCGGGACAGGGGTGGATGAGCAGTACTTC. Protein: CASSETGTGVDEQYF. Using reference TRBV5-1 and TRBJ2-7 for the parts outside the CDR3, the full variable domain is KAGVTQTPRYLIKTRGQQVTLSCSPISGHRSVSWYQQTPGQGLQFLFEYFSETQRNKGNFPGRFSGRQFSNSRSEMNVSTLELGDSALYLCASSETGTGVDEQYFGPGTRLTVT.

The chain has TRBV5-4 and TRBJ2-3, with D unresolved. From germline, CDR1 is SGHNT and CDR2 YYREEE (reference sequence). This CDR3 contains 12 residues. Trimming pared 1 base from V and 7 bases from J, leaving 7 bases between. The CDR3 is CASSLFPNTQYF. CDR3 sequence (DNA): TGTGCCAGCAGCTTGTTCCCAAATACGCAGTATTTT.

Note on this clone: The same CDR3 is also encoded by other DNA sequences in this sample. This chain joins TRBV7-9 and TRBJ2-3; D gene unclear. The CDR3 is 13 amino acids. Trimming stripped 4 bases from V and 0 bases from J, with 5 bases between. The germline gives CDR1 SEHNR, CDR2 FQNEAQ (reference sequence). CDR3 in amino acids: CASSSPSTDTQYF. CDR3 bases: TGTGCCAGCAGCTCTCCTAGCACAGATACGCAGTATTTT.